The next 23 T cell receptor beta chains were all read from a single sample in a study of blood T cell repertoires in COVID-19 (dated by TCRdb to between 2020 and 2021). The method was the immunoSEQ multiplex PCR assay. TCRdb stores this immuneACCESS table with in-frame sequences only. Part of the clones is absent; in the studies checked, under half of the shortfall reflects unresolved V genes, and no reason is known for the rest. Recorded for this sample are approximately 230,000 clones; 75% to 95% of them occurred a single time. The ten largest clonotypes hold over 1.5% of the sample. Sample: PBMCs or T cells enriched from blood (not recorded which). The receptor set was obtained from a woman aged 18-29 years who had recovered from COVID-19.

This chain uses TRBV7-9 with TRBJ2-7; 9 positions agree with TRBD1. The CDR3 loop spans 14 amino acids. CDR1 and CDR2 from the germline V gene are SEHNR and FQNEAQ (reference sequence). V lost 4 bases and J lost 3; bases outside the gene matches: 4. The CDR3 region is CASSSGQGYYEQYF. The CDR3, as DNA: TGTGCCAGCAGCTCCGGACAGGGGTACTACGAGCAGTACTTC.

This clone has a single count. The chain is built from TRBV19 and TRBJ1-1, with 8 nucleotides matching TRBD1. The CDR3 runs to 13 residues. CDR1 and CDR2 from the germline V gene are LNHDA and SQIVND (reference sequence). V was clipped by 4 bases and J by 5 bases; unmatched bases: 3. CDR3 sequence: CASSKDRDTEAFF. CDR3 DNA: TGTGCCAGTAGTAAGGACAGGGATACTGAAGCTTTCTTT.

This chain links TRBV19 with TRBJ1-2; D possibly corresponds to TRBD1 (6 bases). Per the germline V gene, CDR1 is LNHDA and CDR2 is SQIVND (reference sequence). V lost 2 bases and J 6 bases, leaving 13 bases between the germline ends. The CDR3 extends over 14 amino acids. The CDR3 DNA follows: TGTGCCAGTAGTATATACAGGGCTGTGGATGGCTACACCTTC. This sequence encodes CASSIYRAVDGYTF.

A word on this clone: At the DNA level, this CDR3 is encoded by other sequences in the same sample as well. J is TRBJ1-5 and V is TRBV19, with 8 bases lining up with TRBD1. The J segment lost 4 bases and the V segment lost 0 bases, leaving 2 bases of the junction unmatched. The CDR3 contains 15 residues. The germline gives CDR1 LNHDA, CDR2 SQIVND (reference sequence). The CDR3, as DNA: TGTGCCAGTAGTATAGAAGGACAGGGTAATCAGCCCCAGCATTTT. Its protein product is CASSIEGQGNQPQHF.

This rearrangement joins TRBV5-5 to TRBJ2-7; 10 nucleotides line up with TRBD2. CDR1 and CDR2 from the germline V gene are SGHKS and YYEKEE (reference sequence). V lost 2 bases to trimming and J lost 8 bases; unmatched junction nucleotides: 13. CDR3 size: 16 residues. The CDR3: CASSFGPSGGPTKQYF. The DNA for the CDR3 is TGTGCCAGCAGCTTCGGGCCTAGCGGGGGCCCTACAAAGCAGTACTTC.

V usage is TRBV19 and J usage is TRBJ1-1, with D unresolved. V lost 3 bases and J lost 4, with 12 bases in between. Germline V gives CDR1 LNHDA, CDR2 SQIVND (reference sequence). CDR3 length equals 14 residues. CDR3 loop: CASSIPRAATEAFF. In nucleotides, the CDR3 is TGTGCCAGTAGTATCCCGCGTGCGGCCACTGAAGCTTTCTTT.

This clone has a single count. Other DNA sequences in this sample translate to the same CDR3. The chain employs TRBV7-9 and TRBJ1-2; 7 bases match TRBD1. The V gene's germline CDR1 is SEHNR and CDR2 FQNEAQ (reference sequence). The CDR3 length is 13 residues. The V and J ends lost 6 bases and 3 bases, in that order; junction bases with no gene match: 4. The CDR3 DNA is TGTGCCAGCAGTCTCCAGGGGGACTATGGCTACACCTTC. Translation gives CASSLQGDYGYTF.

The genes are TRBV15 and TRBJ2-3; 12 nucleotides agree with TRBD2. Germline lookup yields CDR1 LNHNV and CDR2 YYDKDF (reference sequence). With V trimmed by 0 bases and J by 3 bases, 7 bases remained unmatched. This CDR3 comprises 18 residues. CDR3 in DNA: TGTGCCACCAGCAGAGATAGAAGGACTAGCGGGATGACAGATACGCAGTATTTT. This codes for CATSRDRRTSGMTDTQYF.

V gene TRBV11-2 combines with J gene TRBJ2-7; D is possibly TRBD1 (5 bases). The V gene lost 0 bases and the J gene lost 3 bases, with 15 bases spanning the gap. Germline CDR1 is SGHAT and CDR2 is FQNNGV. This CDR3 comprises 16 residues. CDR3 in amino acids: CASSLDPHSTGYEQYF. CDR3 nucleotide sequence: TGTGCCAGCAGCTTAGATCCACATAGTACAGGCTACGAGCAGTACTTC.

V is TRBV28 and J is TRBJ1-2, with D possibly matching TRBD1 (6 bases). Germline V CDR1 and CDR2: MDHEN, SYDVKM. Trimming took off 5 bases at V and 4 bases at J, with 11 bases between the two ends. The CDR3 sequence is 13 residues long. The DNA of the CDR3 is TGTGCCAGCAGTCCCACAGGGTTCTATGGCTACACCTTC. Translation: CASSPTGFYGYTF.

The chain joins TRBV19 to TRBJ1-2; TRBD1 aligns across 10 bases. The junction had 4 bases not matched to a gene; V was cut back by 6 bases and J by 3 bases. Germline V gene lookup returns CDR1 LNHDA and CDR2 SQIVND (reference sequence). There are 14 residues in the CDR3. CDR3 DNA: TGTGCCAGTAGAAGACAGGGGGCCCACTATGGCTACACCTTC. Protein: CASRRQGAHYGYTF.

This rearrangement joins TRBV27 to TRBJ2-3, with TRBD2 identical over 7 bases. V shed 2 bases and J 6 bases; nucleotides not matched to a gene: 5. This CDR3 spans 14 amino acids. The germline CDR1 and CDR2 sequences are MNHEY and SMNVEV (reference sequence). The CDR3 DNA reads TGTGCCAGCAGTTTAAGTACGCGGGGGGATACGCAGTATTTT. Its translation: CASSLSTRGDTQYF.

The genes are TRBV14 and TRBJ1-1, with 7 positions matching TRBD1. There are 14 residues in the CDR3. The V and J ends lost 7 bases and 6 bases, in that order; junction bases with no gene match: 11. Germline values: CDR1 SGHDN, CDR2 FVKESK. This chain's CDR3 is CASTKNRGGAEAFF. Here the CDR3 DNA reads TGTGCCAGCACAAAAAACAGGGGTGGGGCTGAAGCTTTCTTT.

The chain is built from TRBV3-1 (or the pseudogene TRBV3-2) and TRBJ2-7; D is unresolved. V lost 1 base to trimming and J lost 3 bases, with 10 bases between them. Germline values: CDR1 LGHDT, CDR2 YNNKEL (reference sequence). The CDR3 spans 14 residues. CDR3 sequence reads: CASSQALGGYEQYF. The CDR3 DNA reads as TGTGCCAGCAGCCAAGCGTTAGGCGGCTACGAGCAGTACTTC.

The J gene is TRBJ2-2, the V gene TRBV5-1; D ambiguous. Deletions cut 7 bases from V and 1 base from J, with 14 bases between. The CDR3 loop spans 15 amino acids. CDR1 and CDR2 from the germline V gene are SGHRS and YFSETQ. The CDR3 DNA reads TGCGCCAGCTTCGAAATGGGCGAGAACACCGGGGAGCTGTTTTTT. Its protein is CASFEMGENTGELFF.

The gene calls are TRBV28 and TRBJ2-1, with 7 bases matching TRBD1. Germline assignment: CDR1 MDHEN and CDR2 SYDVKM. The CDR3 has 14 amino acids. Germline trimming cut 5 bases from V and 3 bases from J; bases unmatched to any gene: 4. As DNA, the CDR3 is TGTGCCAGCAGTAGGCCAGGGGGCTACAATGAGCAGTTCTTC. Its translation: CASSRPGGYNEQFF.

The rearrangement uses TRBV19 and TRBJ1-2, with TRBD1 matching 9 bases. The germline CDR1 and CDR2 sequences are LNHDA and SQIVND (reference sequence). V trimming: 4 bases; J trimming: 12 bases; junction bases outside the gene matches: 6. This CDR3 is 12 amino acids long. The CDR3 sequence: CASSNHRGLNTF. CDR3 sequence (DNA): TGTGCCAGTAGTAACCACAGGGGGCTAAACACCTTC.

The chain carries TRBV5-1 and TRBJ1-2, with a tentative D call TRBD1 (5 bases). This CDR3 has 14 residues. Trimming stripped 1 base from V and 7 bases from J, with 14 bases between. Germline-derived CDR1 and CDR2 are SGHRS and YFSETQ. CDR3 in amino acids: CASSLMQGGLGYTF. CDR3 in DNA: TGCGCCAGCAGCTTGATGCAGGGTGGTCTTGGCTACACCTTC.

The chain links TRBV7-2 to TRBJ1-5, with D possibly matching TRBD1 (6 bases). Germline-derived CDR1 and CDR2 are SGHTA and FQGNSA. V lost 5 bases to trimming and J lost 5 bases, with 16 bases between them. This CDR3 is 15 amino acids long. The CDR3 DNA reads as TGTGCCAGCAGCCAAAGTGGGGGGGCGGATCAGCCCCAGCATTTT. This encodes CASSQSGGADQPQHF.

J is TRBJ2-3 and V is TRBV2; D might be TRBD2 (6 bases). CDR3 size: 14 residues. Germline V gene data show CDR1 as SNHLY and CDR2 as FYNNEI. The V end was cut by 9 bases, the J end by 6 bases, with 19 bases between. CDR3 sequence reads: CASRTSLSVDTQYF. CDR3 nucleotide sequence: TGTGCCAGTAGAACTAGCCTCAGTGTGGATACGCAGTATTTT. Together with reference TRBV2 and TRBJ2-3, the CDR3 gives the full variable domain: EPEVTQTPSHQVTQMGQEVILRCVPISNHLYFYWYRQILGQKVEFLVSFYNNEISEKSEIFDDQFSVERPDGSNFTLKIRSTKLEDSAMYFCASRTSLSVDTQYFGPGTRLTVL.

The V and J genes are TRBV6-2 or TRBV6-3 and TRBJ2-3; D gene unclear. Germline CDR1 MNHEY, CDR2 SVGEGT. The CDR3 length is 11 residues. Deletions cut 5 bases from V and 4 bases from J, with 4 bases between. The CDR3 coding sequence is TGTGCCAGCAGTGGGCCAGATACGCAGTATTTT. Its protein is CASSGPDTQYF.

The CDR3 DNA reads as TGTGCCAGCAGGAGACAGGGGGCTAACACTGAAGCTTTCTTT. It specifies CASRRQGANTEAFF. V gene TRBV2 combines with J gene TRBJ1-1; TRBD1 matches at 10 bases. The CDR3 sequence is 14 residues long. Germline V CDR1 and CDR2: SNHLY, FYNNEI. The V and J ends lost 6 bases and 2 bases, in that order; junction bases with no gene match: 3.

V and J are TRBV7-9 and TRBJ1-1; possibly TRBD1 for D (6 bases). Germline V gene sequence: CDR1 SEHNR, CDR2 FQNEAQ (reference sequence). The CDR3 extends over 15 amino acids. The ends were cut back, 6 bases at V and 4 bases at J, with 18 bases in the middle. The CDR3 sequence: CASSAPTGYGTEAFF. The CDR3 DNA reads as TGTGCCAGCAGTGCCCCCACAGGGTACGGCACTGAAGCTTTCTTT. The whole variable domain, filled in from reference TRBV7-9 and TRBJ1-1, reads DTGVSQNPRHKITKRGQNVTFRCDPISEHNRLYWYRQTLGQGPEFLTYFQNEAQLEKSRLLSDRFSAERPKGSFSTLEIQRTEQGDSAMYLCASSAPTGYGTEAFFGQGTRLTVV.